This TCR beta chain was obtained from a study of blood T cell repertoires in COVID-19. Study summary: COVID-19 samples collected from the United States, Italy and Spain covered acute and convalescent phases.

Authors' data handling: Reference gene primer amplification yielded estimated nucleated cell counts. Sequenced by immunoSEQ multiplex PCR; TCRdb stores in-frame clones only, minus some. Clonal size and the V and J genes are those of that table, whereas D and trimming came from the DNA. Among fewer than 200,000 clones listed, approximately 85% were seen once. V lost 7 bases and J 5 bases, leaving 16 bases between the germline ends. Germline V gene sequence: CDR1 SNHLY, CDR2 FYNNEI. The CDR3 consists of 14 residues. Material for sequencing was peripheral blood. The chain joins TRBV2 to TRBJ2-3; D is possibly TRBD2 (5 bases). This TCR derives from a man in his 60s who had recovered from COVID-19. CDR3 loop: CASTGNWLRDTQYF. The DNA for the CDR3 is TGTGCCAGCACCGGGAACTGGCTACGAGATACGCAGTATTTT.